A single sample is the source of the 30 T cell receptor beta chains below, sequenced in a study of blood T cell repertoires in COVID-19. Repertoires were generated with immunoSEQ multiplex PCR, while TCRdb's copy carries only in-frame clones and drops some. The table records 150,000 to 200,000 clones, 88% of them present only once. Sequenced input: PBMCs or T cells enriched from blood (not recorded which). These receptors were taken from a woman aged 18-29 years who had recovered from COVID-19.

The chain uses TRBV6-5 and TRBJ2-7, with TRBD1 matching 9 bases. CDR1 and CDR2 from the germline V gene are MNHEY and SVGAGI. This CDR3 spans 13 amino acids. Unmatched junction bases numbered 2, after V lost 6 bases and J lost 2 bases. DNA for the CDR3: TGTGCCAGCAGGGACAGGGGTCCCTACGAGCAGTACTTC. It yields the protein CASRDRGPYEQYF.

The chain has TRBV19 and TRBJ1-2, with D maybe TRBD1 (5 bases). The V end was cut by 5 bases, the J end by 4 bases, with 14 bases between. This CDR3 is 14 amino acids long. CDR1 and CDR2 from the germline V gene are LNHDA and SQIVND (reference sequence). The chain's CDR3 is CASSGGTAPYGYTF. The CDR3 nucleotides are TGTGCCAGTAGTGGGGGGACGGCCCCCTATGGCTACACCTTC. Using reference TRBV19 and TRBJ1-2 for the parts outside the CDR3, the full variable domain is DGGITQSPKYLFRKEGQNVTLSCEQNLNHDAMYWYRQDPGQGLRLIYYSQIVNDFQKGDIAEGYSVSREKKESFPLTVTSAQKNPTAFYLCASSGGTAPYGYTFGSGTRLTVV.

This sequence joins TRBV19 and TRBJ1-4; the D gene is possibly TRBD1 (5 bases). The germline gives CDR1 LNHDA, CDR2 SQIVND (reference sequence). The V end was cut by 5 bases, the J end by 8 bases, with 12 bases between. The CDR3 sequence is 13 residues long. The CDR3, as DNA: TGTGCCAGTAGTTCCCAGGGCCGGGAAAAACTGTTTTTT. Residues: CASSSQGREKLFF.

This clone was seen a handful of times. V usage is TRBV7-2 and J usage is TRBJ1-6; 7 bases line up with TRBD1. The CDR3 has 14 amino acids. Germline-derived CDR1 and CDR2 are SGHTA and FQGNSA. The V and J ends lost 8 bases and 11 bases, in that order; junction bases with no gene match: 12. This CDR3 is CASGDNRGRAPLHF. Here the CDR3 DNA reads TGTGCCAGCGGGGATAACAGGGGTAGGGCACCCCTCCACTTT.

In this sample, this clone turned up a few times. The chain carries TRBV11-2 and TRBJ1-2; 9 bases are shared with TRBD1. The germline gives CDR1 SGHAT, CDR2 FQNNGV. The CDR3 sequence is 13 residues long. After removal of 2 bases from V and 12 bases from J, the junction contained 7 bases not matched to a gene. The CDR3 coding sequence is TGTGCCAGCAGCTTACCGGACAGGGGTGATCACACCTTC. Its protein product is CASSLPDRGDHTF.

The J gene is TRBJ1-5, the V gene TRBV19; D remains unclear. Deletions cut 0 bases from V and 5 bases from J, with 5 bases between. This CDR3 spans 13 amino acids. The germline gives CDR1 LNHDA, CDR2 SQIVND (reference sequence). As DNA, the CDR3 is TGTGCCAGTAGTATAGATACAGATCAGCCCCAGCATTTT. It encodes CASSIDTDQPQHF.

V and J are TRBV3-1 (or the pseudogene TRBV3-2) and TRBJ2-1; D remains unclear. Germline CDR1 and CDR2: LGHDT and YNNKEL (reference sequence). The V and J ends lost 4 bases and 4 bases respectively, with 14 bases between them. The CDR3 runs to 15 residues. This CDR3 is CASSPVPDKYNEQFF. The CDR3 DNA follows: TGTGCCAGCAGCCCAGTCCCAGATAAATACAATGAGCAGTTCTTC.

The V call is TRBV7-6, the J call TRBJ1-3, with TRBD1 as a possible D gene (6 bases). CDR3 length: 20 amino acids. The germline V gene encodes CDR1 SGHVS and CDR2 FNYEAQ. The germline V and J ends were trimmed by 1 base and 1 base, with 23 bases remaining between them. The CDR3 sequence: CASSLVISPSSTGSGNTIYF. CDR3 coding DNA: TGTGCCAGCAGCTTAGTAATTAGCCCCAGCTCCACAGGGTCTGGAAACACCATATATTTT. Complete variable domain (other parts from reference TRBV7-6 and TRBJ1-3): GAGVSQSPRYKVTKRGQDVALRCDPISGHVSLYWYRQALGQGPEFLTYFNYEAQQDKSGLPNDRFSAERPEGSISTLTIQRTEQRDSAMYRCASSLVISPSSTGSGNTIYFGEGSWLTVV.

This clone was picked up one time. This chain links TRBV28 with TRBJ1-5, with 7 bases aligning to TRBD1. Looked up from germline, CDR1 is MDHEN and CDR2 is SYDVKM. The CDR3 runs 14 residues. With 8 bases clipped from V and 5 bases from J, the junction kept 9 bases outside the gene matches. CDR3: CASQSGTADQPQHF. The DNA of the CDR3 is TGTGCCAGCCAGTCCGGGACAGCAGATCAGCCCCAGCATTTT.

This clone was seen a handful of times. Other DNA sequences within the sample encode an identical CDR3. The V and J genes are TRBV5-1 and TRBJ1-5; 7 bases fit TRBD1. The junction had 4 bases not matched to a gene; V was cut back by 4 bases and J by 3 bases. CDR1 is SGHRS, CDR2 YFSETQ, per germline. The CDR3 runs 14 residues. Here the CDR3 reads CASSPTGDNQPQHF. As DNA, the CDR3 is TGCGCCAGCAGCCCAACAGGGGACAATCAGCCCCAGCATTTT.

V and J are TRBV28 and TRBJ1-1; 8 bases fit TRBD1. After removal of 6 bases from V and 3 bases from J, the junction contained 6 bases not matched to a gene. Germline V gene lookup returns CDR1 MDHEN and CDR2 SYDVKM. The CDR3 totals 14 residues. Here the CDR3 reads CASSLAGGYTEAFF. Here the CDR3 DNA reads TGTGCCAGCAGCCTCGCAGGGGGCTACACTGAAGCTTTCTTT.

The J gene is TRBJ2-2, the V gene TRBV11-3; TRBD2 might be the D (5 bases). V was clipped by 1 base and J by 4 bases, with 7 bases between them. The CDR3 is 14 amino acids. Germline-derived CDR1 and CDR2 are SGHNT and YENEEA. The CDR3 sequence: CASSLGGFTGELFF. The DNA for the CDR3 is TGTGCCAGCAGCTTAGGAGGGTTCACCGGGGAGCTGTTTTTT. The whole variable domain, filled in from reference TRBV11-3 and TRBJ2-2, reads EAGVVQSPRYKIIEKKQPVAFWCNPISGHNTLYWYLQNLGQGPELLIRYENEEAVDDSQLPKDRFSAERLKGVDSTLKIQPAELGDSAVYLCASSLGGFTGELFFGEGSRLTVL.

The chain joins TRBV6-5 to TRBJ2-1, with 10 bases lining up with TRBD1. The CDR3 sequence is 14 residues long. V dropped 6 bases and J dropped 7; count of bases not matched to a gene: 6. Per germline, CDR1 MNHEY and CDR2 SVGAGI. The CDR3 here is CASRRDRGQNEQFF. The CDR3 region has the DNA TGTGCCAGCAGACGCGACAGGGGGCAAAATGAGCAGTTCTTC.

The gene calls are TRBV19 and TRBJ2-4; 9 nucleotides match TRBD1. V shed 7 bases, J shed 8 bases, and the junction held 15 bases outside the gene matches. Germline V gene lookup returns CDR1 LNHDA and CDR2 SQIVND (reference sequence). The CDR3 spans 16 residues. CDR3 DNA sequence: TGTGCCAGTACCACGACGACAGGGGGATTCAGAGACATTCAGTACTTC. Its protein is CASTTTTGGFRDIQYF.

This rearrangement joins TRBV7-2 to TRBJ2-5; the D gene is possibly TRBD1 (6 bases). V shed 4 bases and J shed 4 bases, with 16 bases lying between them. The germline V gene encodes CDR1 SGHTA and CDR2 FQGNSA. The CDR3 totals 15 residues. The CDR3 coding sequence is TGTGCCAGCAGCTCGACGGGGCAAGGGGGAGAGACCCAGTACTTC. It yields the protein CASSSTGQGGETQYF. The complete variable domain, with remaining parts taken from reference TRBV7-2 and TRBJ2-5, reads GAGVSQSPSNKVTEKGKDVELRCDPISGHTALYWYRQSLGQGLEFLIYFQGNSAPDKSGLPSDRFSAERTGGSVSTLTIQRTQQEDSAVYLCASSSTGQGGETQYFGPGTRLLVL.

This clone has just one count. J is TRBJ1-1 and V is TRBV15; a possible D gene is TRBD1 (6 bases). Deletions cut 0 bases from V and 10 bases from J, with 15 bases between. This CDR3 region has 14 residues. Germline lookup yields CDR1 LNHNV and CDR2 YYDKDF (reference sequence). The CDR3 DNA sequence: TGTGCCACCAGCAGAGACCCGGGGAACAGGGTAGCTTTCTTT. This encodes CATSRDPGNRVAFF.

This sequence joins TRBV12-3 or TRBV12-4 and TRBJ1-5, with a possible D match to TRBD1 (5 bases). The CDR3 contains 13 residues. The V end was cut by 11 bases, the J end by 5 bases, with 16 bases between. CDR3 coding DNA: TGTGCCCTCCTTTCGGGGGTGGATCAGCCCCAGCATTTT. It codes for CALLSGVDQPQHF.

The V call is TRBV7-3, the J call TRBJ2-3, with D uncertain. The CDR3 has 15 residues. V lost 2 bases and J 0 bases, leaving 9 bases between the germline ends. Germline values: CDR1 SGHTA, CDR2 FQGTGA. The CDR3 loop is CASSLAVTSTDTQYF. The DNA for the CDR3 is TGTGCCAGCAGCTTAGCCGTAACTAGCACAGATACGCAGTATTTT.

J is TRBJ2-2 and V is TRBV19, with 8 bases aligning to TRBD2. J gave up 2 bases and V 6 bases, and 2 bases lay outside the gene matches. The CDR3 runs 14 residues. Germline V gene sequence: CDR1 LNHDA, CDR2 SQIVND (reference sequence). The CDR3 region is CASRAGVNTGELFF. For the CDR3, the DNA is TGTGCCAGTAGAGCGGGGGTCAACACCGGGGAGCTGTTTTTT.

Of note for this clone: A read error may produce the germline difference seen at one junction end. The CDR3 region has the DNA TGCAATTCAGGCAGGGGCAACTACAATGAGCAGTTCTTC. Protein sequence: CNSGRGNYNEQFF. The rearrangement uses TRBV6-5 and TRBJ2-1, with a possible D match to TRBD1 (6 bases). This CDR3 contains 13 residues. Germline CDR1 MNHEY, CDR2 SVGAGI.

This clone was observed a single time. The chain carries TRBV6-2 or TRBV6-3 and TRBJ1-2; D gene uncertain. V dropped 1 base and J dropped 3 bases, with 6 bases sitting between them. The germline gives CDR1 MNHEY, CDR2 SVGEGT. This CDR3 is built from 13 residues. DNA for the CDR3: TGTGCCAGCAGTTACTACCGGGACTATGGCTACACCTTC. Its protein product is CASSYYRDYGYTF.

The gene calls are TRBV18 and TRBJ2-7, with 7 nucleotides matching TRBD1. Germline V lookup: CDR1 KGHSH, CDR2 LQKENI. V trimming: 5 bases; J trimming: 1 base; junction bases outside the gene matches: 5. This CDR3 spans 14 amino acids. CDR3 in DNA: TGTGCCAGCTCAAGGGAGACAGGGTCCTACGAGCAGTACTTC. Its translation: CASSRETGSYEQYF. Based on the CDR3 plus reference TRBV18 and TRBJ2-7, the full variable domain is NAGVMQNPRHLVRRRGQEARLRCSPMKGHSHVYWYRQLPEEGLKFMVYLQKENIIDESGMPKERFSAEFPKEGPSILRIQQVVRGDSAAYFCASSRETGSYEQYFGPGTRLTVT.

V is TRBV28 and J is TRBJ2-3; no clear D gene. V lost 3 bases and J lost 8, with 9 bases in between. Looked up from germline, CDR1 is MDHEN and CDR2 is SYDVKM. The CDR3 totals 12 residues. CDR3 sequence: CASSFATGTQYF. The CDR3 DNA follows: TGTGCCAGCAGTTTCGCGACGGGTACGCAGTATTTT.

V usage is TRBV7-9 and J usage is TRBJ2-7; 7 nucleotides match TRBD1. CDR1 and CDR2 (germline): SEHNR, FQNEAQ (reference sequence). V dropped 5 bases and J dropped 5; count of bases not matched to a gene: 9. This CDR3 is built from 14 residues. CDR3: CASSPTRGYNEQYF. The CDR3 DNA is TGTGCCAGCAGCCCCACCAGGGGGTATAACGAGCAGTACTTC.

J is TRBJ2-3 and V is TRBV5-1; TRBD2 matches 7 bases. This CDR3 region has 15 residues. Germline loops: CDR1 SGHRS, CDR2 YFSETQ. With 4 bases clipped from V and 0 bases from J, the junction kept 5 bases outside the gene matches. CDR3 region: CASSSSGPSTDTQYF. CDR3 in DNA: TGCGCCAGCAGCAGTAGCGGGCCTAGCACAGATACGCAGTATTTT.

The CDR3 protein is CASAGYNEQFF. In DNA form, the CDR3 reads TGTGCCAGCGCAGGATACAATGAGCAGTTCTTC. The V call is TRBV2, the J call TRBJ2-1; D not certain. Germline loops: CDR1 SNHLY, CDR2 FYNNEI. Trimming removed 8 bases from V and 4 bases from J, with 6 bases in between. The CDR3 is 11 amino acids. Together with reference TRBV2 and TRBJ2-1, the CDR3 gives the full variable domain: EPEVTQTPSHQVTQMGQEVILRCVPISNHLYFYWYRQILGQKVEFLVSFYNNEISEKSEIFDDQFSVERPDGSNFTLKIRSTKLEDSAMYFCASAGYNEQFFGPGTRLTVL.

The chain couples TRBV6-1 to TRBJ1-5; no clear D. V lost 5 bases to trimming and J lost 7 bases, with 15 bases between them. The CDR3 is made up of 14 amino acids. CDR1 and CDR2 (germline): MNHNS, SASEGT. Here the CDR3 DNA reads TGTGCCAGCAGTCCCTGGGAGGGCCCACAGCCCCAGCATTTT. This gives the protein CASSPWEGPQPQHF.

This clone was counted once. The chain is built from TRBV5-1 and TRBJ1-4; D is possibly TRBD1 (6 bases). Germline lookup yields CDR1 SGHRS and CDR2 YFSETQ. V shed 3 bases and J shed 5 bases, with 11 bases lying between them. The CDR3 spans 14 residues. CDR3 amino acids: CASSSQGQNEKLFF. The DNA for the CDR3 is TGCGCCAGCAGCTCACAGGGTCAGAATGAAAAACTGTTTTTT.

The chain couples TRBV10-2 to TRBJ1-4; TRBD1 matches 8 bases. CDR1 is WSHSY and CDR2 is SAAADI in the germline V gene. Trimming cost V 10 bases and J 4 bases; bases outside gene matches: 14. The CDR3 is 16 residues long. The chain's CDR3 is CATQWGRGLNNEKLFF. The CDR3 coding sequence is TGCGCCACCCAGTGGGGCAGGGGGCTGAATAATGAAAAACTGTTTTTT.

The rearrangement joins TRBV28 to TRBJ1-5; D is uncertain. Trimming shortened V by 2 bases and J by 6 bases, and 11 bases separated the two germline ends. CDR3 size: 14 residues. CDR1 is MDHEN, CDR2 SYDVKM, per germline. The CDR3 sequence: CASSLGQFAQPQHF. The DNA for the CDR3 is TGTGCCAGCAGTTTAGGGCAATTCGCTCAGCCCCAGCATTTT. The whole variable domain, filled in from reference TRBV28 and TRBJ1-5, reads DVKVTQSSRYLVKRTGEKVFLECVQDMDHENMFWYRQDPGLGLRLIYFSYDVKMKEKGDIPEGYSVSREKKERFSLILESASTNQTSMYLCASSLGQFAQPQHFGDGTRLSIL.